The 29 T cell receptor beta chains given below trace back to one sample, sequenced in a study of shared clonotypes between healthy human individuals (dated by TCRdb to the early 2020s). Library construction relied on the immunoSEQ multiplex PCR assay. In TCRdb, the immuneACCESS table is reduced to in-frame sequences with V and J assigned. These tables do not hold every clone; where another copy was compared, an unresolved V gene accounts for under half, and the others remain unexplained. A total of 2 million to 2.5 million clones appear in this sample, more than 85% of them only once. The ten top clones hold 0.39% of the sample. The sequencing input was naive CD4+ T cells from PBMCs. This sample's cell subset or site label indicates: CD45RA+ positively selected. These TCRs come from a man younger than 35 in good health. Some clones in this sample may be carry-over from other donors' samples.

The genes are TRBV5-1 and TRBJ2-1; D not certain. CDR1 SGHRS and CDR2 YFSETQ come from the germline V gene. Trimming shortened V by 0 bases and J by 5 bases, and 12 bases separated the two germline ends. The CDR3 is 15 residues long. The CDR3: CASSLVVAWNNEQFF. CDR3 coding DNA: TGCGCCAGCAGCTTGGTGGTGGCGTGGAACAATGAGCAGTTCTTC.

The chain is built from TRBV27 and TRBJ1-3; perhaps TRBD1 as D (6 bases). Trimming pared 7 bases from V and 7 bases from J, leaving 23 bases between. The CDR3 contains 16 residues. CDR1 and CDR2 (germline): MNHEY, SMNVEV (reference sequence). The CDR3 nucleotides are TGTGCCAGCAACAAACGGGACAAGACATTCCGTAACACCATATATTTT. Residues: CASNKRDKTFRNTIYF.

Comments on this clone: Other DNA sequences in this specimen translate into the identical CDR3. Here the CDR3 DNA reads TGCGCCAGCAGCTTGCTAGCGGGAGGGCCTTCCTACAATGAGCAGTTCTTC. Its translation: CASSLLAGGPSYNEQFF. The genes are TRBV5-1 and TRBJ2-1; TRBD2 aligns across 12 bases. CDR3 length equals 17 residues. Losses at the gene ends were 1 base for V and 1 base for J; bases not matched to a gene: 3. Germline values: CDR1 SGHRS, CDR2 YFSETQ.

This chain connects TRBV2 to TRBJ2-1; tentative D call: TRBD2 (6 bases). Germline V gene sequence: CDR1 SNHLY, CDR2 FYNNEI. The CDR3 sequence is 14 residues long. Trimming removed 8 bases at V and 4 bases at J, with 15 bases between. CDR3 DNA: TGTGCCAGCTCCAGCGGGCCCCATTACAATGAGCAGTTCTTC. It codes for CASSSGPHYNEQFF.

The chain combines TRBV7-9 with TRBJ2-1; possible D gene TRBD2, 5 bases. CDR3 size: 16 residues. Deletions cut 2 bases from V and 0 bases from J, with 11 bases between. Germline V gene lookup returns CDR1 SEHNR and CDR2 FQNEAQ (reference sequence). In DNA, the CDR3 is TGTGCCAGCAGCTTACCGGGAATAGGCTCCTACAATGAGCAGTTCTTC. This gives the protein CASSLPGIGSYNEQFF.

The chain has TRBV4-2 and TRBJ2-1; 13 bases align to TRBD2. This CDR3 region has 15 residues. The trim removed 3 bases at V and 6 bases at J, leaving 2 bases unmatched. Germline CDR1 reads LGHNA; CDR2 reads YNFKEQ. For the CDR3, the DNA is TGTGCCAGCAGCCACACTAGCGGGAGGGCCAATGAGCAGTTCTTC. This codes for CASSHTSGRANEQFF.

CDR3 loop: CASSKGANTGELFF. DNA for the CDR3: TGTGCCAGCAGTAAAGGAGCGAACACCGGGGAGCTGTTTTTT. This rearrangement joins TRBV6-5 to TRBJ2-2, with unresolved D. CDR3 length equals 14 residues. V was clipped by 5 bases and J by 0 bases, with 7 bases between them. Germline lookup yields CDR1 MNHEY and CDR2 SVGAGI.

The chain uses TRBV7-8 and TRBJ2-1, with a weak D call TRBD2 (5 bases). Deletions cut 3 bases from V and 15 bases from J, with 12 bases between. Germline V gene lookup returns CDR1 SGHVS and CDR2 FQNEAQ. The length of the CDR3 is 11 residues. CDR3 nucleotide sequence: TGTGCCAGCAGCTTCGGGGAAAGGCCGTTCTTC. It translates to CASSFGERPFF.

This clone was seen only once. The chain couples TRBV28 to TRBJ1-1; 7 bases are shared with TRBD1. This CDR3 has 14 amino acids. Germline assignment: CDR1 MDHEN and CDR2 SYDVKM. Trimming removed 8 bases from V and 1 base from J; junction bases left unmatched: 7. Written as DNA, the CDR3 is TGTGCCAGCGGACCCGGGACAGCGAACACTGAAGCTTTCTTT. It codes for CASGPGTANTEAFF.

The V gene is TRBV19, the J gene TRBJ1-2; 8 bases are shared with TRBD1. Germline trimming cut 10 bases from V and 10 bases from J; bases unmatched to any gene: 2. The CDR3 runs to 9 residues. CDR1 is LNHDA, CDR2 SQIVND, per germline (reference sequence). CDR3 sequence: CAKTGVYTF. For the CDR3, the DNA is TGTGCCAAGACAGGGGTCTACACCTTC.

This chain connects TRBV2 to TRBJ2-6, with D unclear. The germline CDR1 and CDR2 sequences are SNHLY and FYNNEI. This CDR3 has 13 residues. V was pared by 7 bases and J by 4 bases, with 8 bases between. CDR3 residues: CASNRIGANVLTF. DNA of the CDR3: TGTGCCAGCAACCGAATCGGGGCCAACGTCCTGACTTTC.

The chain links TRBV7-2 to TRBJ2-1, with a weak D call TRBD2 (5 bases). This CDR3 spans 16 amino acids. V shed 5 bases and J shed 1 base, with 15 bases lying between them. In germline, CDR1 is SGHTA, CDR2 FQGNSA. The CDR3 sequence is CASSPMTGSSYNEQFF. The CDR3, as DNA: TGTGCCAGCAGCCCTATGACGGGGTCTTCCTACAATGAGCAGTTCTTC.

The chain combines TRBV5-1 with TRBJ1-3; possibly TRBD1 for D (6 bases). CDR3 size: 14 residues. Germline V gene sequence: CDR1 SGHRS, CDR2 YFSETQ. Trimming removed 0 bases from V and 5 bases from J, with 9 bases in between. The CDR3 DNA follows: TGCGCCAGCAGCTTGGAACAGGGAAGAAACACCATATATTTT. It translates to CASSLEQGRNTIYF.

This chain joins TRBV6-1 and TRBJ2-3; TRBD2 matches 12 bases. V dropped 6 bases and J dropped 5; count of bases not matched to a gene: 3. Looked up from germline, CDR1 is MNHNS and CDR2 is SASEGT. The CDR3 loop spans 14 amino acids. CDR3 nucleotide sequence: TGTGCCAGCAGCCAGGGACTAGCGGGAGATACGCAGTATTTT. Residues: CASSQGLAGDTQYF.

The CDR3 DNA reads as TGTGCCATCAGACTCCGGGGTGGCGAGACCCAGTACTTC. It yields the protein CAIRLRGGETQYF. This chain connects TRBV10-3 to TRBJ2-5, with TRBD2 as a possible D gene (5 bases). The germline V and J ends were trimmed by 6 bases and 5 bases, with 13 bases remaining between them. The CDR3 loop spans 13 amino acids. The germline gives CDR1 ENHRY, CDR2 SYGVKD.

This clone occurred once. The chain joins TRBV2 to TRBJ2-1; 8 bases line up with TRBD2. Germline V gene sequence: CDR1 SNHLY, CDR2 FYNNEI. V trimming: 1 base; J trimming: 6 bases; junction bases outside the gene matches: 5. This CDR3 comprises 15 residues. CDR3 nucleotide sequence: TGTGCCAGCAGTGAAGACGGGGGGGTTGCCAATGAGCAGTTCTTC. It yields the protein CASSEDGGVANEQFF.

The chain links TRBV11-2 to TRBJ2-7; D is tentatively TRBD1 or TRBD2 (5 bases each). V was cut by 4 bases and J by 7 bases, with 14 bases left in between. There are 13 residues in the CDR3. Germline V gene lookup returns CDR1 SGHAT and CDR2 FQNNGV. The CDR3 DNA reads TGTGCCAGCAGCTGGGGACCCGCGGCAGAGCAGTACTTC. Its protein is CASSWGPAAEQYF.

The chain couples TRBV21-1 to TRBJ2-7. TRBV21-1 is listed as a pseudogene. The CDR3 totals 13 residues. The CDR3 loop is CASTTRRAYEQYF. CDR3 nucleotides: TGTGCCAGCACCACAAGAAGGGCCTACGAGCAGTACTTC.

The CDR3 sequence: CASSLSEGAGGYTF. The DNA for the CDR3 is TGTGCCAGCAGTTTATCCGAGGGGGCAGGCGGCTACACCTTC. The rearrangement joins TRBV28 to TRBJ1-2; 7 bases map to TRBD1. The CDR3 has 14 residues. V dropped 1 base and J dropped 8; count of bases not matched to a gene: 7. Germline lookup yields CDR1 MDHEN and CDR2 SYDVKM.

The rearrangement joins TRBV5-3 to TRBJ2-3, with 7 bases fitting TRBD1. TRBV5-3 falls under the ORF class, with uncertain function. The CDR3 spans 12 residues. V gave up 8 bases and J gave up 4 bases; unmatched junction bases: 4. The CDR3 sequence is CASGQVADTQYF. The CDR3 bases are TGTGCCAGCGGACAGGTCGCAGATACGCAGTATTTT.

This sequence joins TRBV27 and TRBJ1-2, with D possibly being TRBD1 (6 bases). The V end lost 5 bases, the J end lost 3 bases, and 13 bases lay between the germline ends. CDR1 MNHEY and CDR2 SMNVEV come from the germline V gene (reference sequence). There are 14 residues in the CDR3. The CDR3: CASSGGPLYYGYTF. CDR3 DNA sequence: TGTGCCAGCAGTGGGGGGCCCTTATACTATGGCTACACCTTC.

This clone was detected once. This chain connects TRBV6-5 to TRBJ2-7; 12 nucleotides agree with TRBD1. The V and J ends lost 6 bases and 11 bases, in that order; junction bases with no gene match: 14. CDR1 MNHEY and CDR2 SVGAGI come from the germline V gene. This CDR3 has 15 amino acids. In nucleotides, the CDR3 is TGTGCCAGCAGCCTACGGCTGGGACAGGGGGCGTCGGAGTACTTC. Protein: CASSLRLGQGASEYF.

The rearrangement joins TRBV5-1 to TRBJ2-1, with D possibly TRBD1 on 5 matching bases. Germline V gene lookup returns CDR1 SGHRS and CDR2 YFSETQ. The CDR3 contains 17 residues. V was trimmed by 4 bases and J by 4 bases, leaving 21 bases between them. CDR3 sequence (DNA): TGCGCCAGCAGCATGGCTTTTCCCGATAGGGGTTACAATGAGCAGTTCTTC. Translating gives CASSMAFPDRGYNEQFF.

The J gene is TRBJ1-3, the V gene TRBV4-2; D might be TRBD1 (6 bases). The V end lost 1 base, the J end lost 3 bases, and 13 bases lay between the germline ends. CDR1 LGHNA and CDR2 YNFKEQ come from the germline V gene. This CDR3 has 16 residues. DNA for the CDR3: TGTGCCAGCAGCCAAGCAACAGGGCAGGGTGGAAACACCATATATTTT. Encoded protein: CASSQATGQGGNTIYF.

This chain joins TRBV28 and TRBJ2-7; 10 nucleotides align to TRBD2. The germline V gene encodes CDR1 MDHEN and CDR2 SYDVKM. V lost 3 bases and J lost 7; bases outside the gene matches: 9. This CDR3 spans 15 amino acids. The chain's CDR3 is CASSFLAGVFGEQYF. Here the CDR3 DNA reads TGTGCCAGCAGTTTTCTAGCGGGAGTTTTCGGTGAGCAGTACTTC.

The rearrangement joins TRBV6-1 to TRBJ1-1; D gene unclear. The CDR3 totals 12 residues. Germline CDR1 reads MNHNS; CDR2 reads SASEGT. V lost 10 bases, J lost 0 bases, and 9 bases lay in between. For the CDR3, the DNA is TGTGCCACCACAGACCTGAACACTGAAGCTTTCTTT. It encodes CATTDLNTEAFF.

This rearrangement joins TRBV2 to TRBJ1-4; no clear D. The CDR3 sequence is 15 residues long. Trimming pared 1 base from V and 8 bases from J, leaving 14 bases between. The germline CDR1 and CDR2 sequences are SNHLY and FYNNEI. In DNA, the CDR3 is TGTGCCAGCAGTGAAGTTGGGATACCGGGGGAAAAACTGTTTTTT. Encoded protein: CASSEVGIPGEKLFF. Complete variable domain (other parts from reference TRBV2 and TRBJ1-4): EPEVTQTPSHQVTQMGQEVILRCVPISNHLYFYWYRQILGQKVEFLVSFYNNEISEKSEIFDDQFSVERPDGSNFTLKIRSTKLEDSAMYFCASSEVGIPGEKLFFGSGTQLSVL.

The chain joins TRBV9 to TRBJ1-1; D gene uncertain. The V end was cut by 4 bases, the J end by 1 base, with 8 bases between. This CDR3 contains 13 residues. Germline V lookup: CDR1 SGDLS, CDR2 YYNGEE. The CDR3 region is CASSRDPNTEAFF. DNA of the CDR3: TGTGCCAGCAGCAGAGACCCGAACACTGAAGCTTTCTTT.

The chain joins TRBV7-2 to TRBJ1-3; D gene unclear. V was clipped by 3 bases and J by 4 bases, with 13 bases between them. CDR3 length equals 15 residues. The germline CDR1 and CDR2 sequences are SGHTA and FQGNSA. The CDR3 here is CASSFFLSGGNTIYF. CDR3 coding DNA: TGTGCCAGCAGCTTCTTTTTAAGCGGAGGAAACACCATATATTTT. Full variable domain (remainder filled in from reference TRBV7-2 and TRBJ1-3): GAGVSQSPSNKVTEKGKDVELRCDPISGHTALYWYRQSLGQGLEFLIYFQGNSAPDKSGLPSDRFSAERTGGSVSTLTIQRTQQEDSAVYLCASSFFLSGGNTIYFGEGSWLTVV.